The clone carrying this T cell receptor (beta chain) turned up a few times. Antigen: not known. TCRdb used MiXCR to reprocess the 5' RACE reads, holding one entry per CDR3 protein. This sample has roughly 700,000 distinct CDR3 sequences, with over 15% found just once. V shed 4 bases and J shed 4 bases, with 7 bases lying between them. The V gene's germline CDR1 is SQVTM and CDR2 ANQGSEA. The CDR3 has 11 amino acids. The data derive from a study of CD8 T cells in ankylosing spondylitis. Overall study results and limits: Prior work had noted some motif variants in reactive arthritis blood and synovial fluid. Ankylosing spondylitis blood appeared to carry a characteristic TCR beta motif of roughly 8 highly homologous variants.

The sequenced material came from blood, either unsorted or a sorted T cell fraction (not recorded which). The chain links TRBV29-1 to TRBJ1-1, with D tentatively TRBD1 (5 bases). This clonotype was sampled from a male donor with ankylosing spondylitis. The CDR3 DNA reads TGCAGCGTTGGGACACCCACTGAAGCTTTCTTT. Its translation is CSVGTPTEAFF.